These 23 T cell receptor beta chains came from one sample sequenced in a study of T cell responses to AZD1222 COVID-19 vaccine. Assay: immunoSEQ multiplex PCR; the TCRdb copy retains only in-frame clones and omits some. The table lists about 170,000 clones, 85% to 95% of them singletons, with around 3% in the top ten. Source: peripheral blood, taken on day 0 of AZD1222 vaccination. The receptors were sampled from an adult in good health.

V and J are TRBV29-1 and TRBJ2-7; TRBD1 matches 10 bases. The V gene end was trimmed by 7 bases and the J gene end by 4 bases; junction bases not matched to a gene: 7. CDR3 length equals 13 residues. CDR1 and CDR2 from the germline V gene are SQVTM and ANQGSEA. DNA for the CDR3: TGCAGCGCAAGGACAGGGGGAGGTTACGAGCAGTACTTC. Translated, it gives CSARTGGGYEQYF.

This clone was observed once. V gene TRBV19 combines with J gene TRBJ1-1; tentative D call: TRBD1 (6 bases). CDR3 length: 15 residues. Trimming left V 5 bases short and J 0 bases short, with 13 bases between. From germline, CDR1 is LNHDA and CDR2 SQIVND (reference sequence). The CDR3 sequence is CASSPRTVMNTEAFF. For the CDR3, the DNA is TGTGCCAGTAGTCCGCGGACAGTCATGAACACTGAAGCTTTCTTT. The entire variable domain, with the rest obtained from reference TRBV19 and TRBJ1-1, is as follows: DGGITQSPKYLFRKEGQNVTLSCEQNLNHDAMYWYRQDPGQGLRLIYYSQIVNDFQKGDIAEGYSVSREKKESFPLTVTSAQKNPTAFYLCASSPRTVMNTEAFFGQGTRLTVV.

This chain links TRBV7-2 with TRBJ1-4; tentative D call: TRBD1 (6 bases). CDR3 size: 14 residues. The germline gives CDR1 SGHTA, CDR2 FQGNSA. The V gene lost 3 bases and the J gene lost 4 bases, with 9 bases spanning the gap. CDR3: CASSFSGVNEKLFF. DNA of the CDR3: TGTGCCAGCAGCTTCTCAGGGGTTAATGAAAAACTGTTTTTT.

This sequence joins TRBV29-1 and TRBJ1-1; D might be TRBD1 (5 bases). The CDR3 is 15 amino acids. V lost 7 bases, J lost 1 base, and 19 bases lay in between. Germline V gives CDR1 SQVTM, CDR2 ANQGSEA. CDR3 region: CSARTDSLPNTEAFF. CDR3 coding DNA: TGCAGCGCCCGAACTGACAGTTTACCGAACACTGAAGCTTTCTTT.

The chain recombines TRBV27 with TRBJ2-7, with 9 bases identical to TRBD1. Germline CDR1 is MNHEY and CDR2 is SMNVEV (reference sequence). The CDR3 runs to 15 residues. V shed 5 bases, J shed 5 bases, and the junction held 10 bases outside the gene matches. The CDR3 coding sequence is TGTGCCAGCAGTCCGTACGGGACAGGGATCGACGAGCAGTACTTC. Amino acids: CASSPYGTGIDEQYF.

The genes are TRBV28 and TRBJ1-5; a weak D match, TRBD1 (6 bases). Deletions cut 4 bases from V and 4 bases from J, with 29 bases between. This CDR3 has 20 residues. The germline gives CDR1 MDHEN, CDR2 SYDVKM. CDR3 region: CASSSQQWTVGSQLNQPQHF. CDR3 coding DNA: TGTGCCAGCAGTTCCCAACAATGGACAGTCGGTTCCCAACTTAATCAGCCCCAGCATTTT.

The rearrangement uses TRBV7-6 and TRBJ1-1, with no clear D. The V and J ends lost 7 bases and 1 base respectively, with 10 bases between them. CDR3 length: 13 amino acids. Germline CDR1 reads SGHVS; CDR2 reads FNYEAQ. Here the CDR3 reads CASIEEGNTEAFF. DNA for the CDR3: TGTGCCAGCATAGAGGAAGGGAACACTGAAGCTTTCTTT.

This clone was seen a handful of times. The genes are TRBV5-4 and TRBJ1-6; 8 bases fit TRBD1. Looked up from germline, CDR1 is SGHNT and CDR2 is YYREEE (reference sequence). The V and J ends lost 4 bases and 6 bases, in that order; junction bases with no gene match: 6. CDR3 length equals 15 residues. The CDR3 sequence is CASSVGQGINSPLHF. In nucleotides, the CDR3 is TGTGCCAGCAGCGTCGGACAGGGAATTAATTCACCCCTCCACTTT.

In its sample, this clone was seen once. The rearrangement uses TRBV19 and TRBJ2-1; 8 bases line up with TRBD2. The CDR3 totals 15 residues. With V trimmed by 4 bases and J by 11 bases, 13 bases remained unmatched. The V gene's germline CDR1 is LNHDA and CDR2 SQIVND (reference sequence). CDR3 DNA sequence: TGTGCCAGTAGTACCTCACTCTTGCGGGAGGTTAAGCAGTTCTTC. Translation gives CASSTSLLREVKQFF.

In this sample, this clone turned up once. This chain connects TRBV3-1 (or the pseudogene TRBV3-2) to TRBJ2-1, with D possibly matching TRBD2 (6 bases). The CDR3 has 16 amino acids. V was shortened by 4 bases and J by 2 bases, with 15 bases between the two germline ends. The germline V gene has CDR1 LGHDT and CDR2 YNNKEL (reference sequence). The CDR3 is CASSPGLLGAYNEQFF. The CDR3 DNA is TGTGCCAGCAGCCCGGGACTTCTGGGGGCCTACAATGAGCAGTTCTTC.

The V and J genes are TRBV4-2 and TRBJ2-3; 8 bases agree with TRBD2. V lost 4 bases to trimming and J lost 3 bases; unmatched junction nucleotides: 3. The CDR3 contains 14 residues. Germline values: CDR1 LGHNA, CDR2 YNFKEQ. The CDR3 loop reads CASSLGLETDTQYF. The CDR3 region has the DNA TGTGCCAGCAGCCTGGGACTAGAGACAGATACGCAGTATTTT.

The chain recombines TRBV7-8 with TRBJ1-4, with TRBD1 as a possible D gene (5 bases). The CDR3 sequence is 18 residues long. Looked up from germline, CDR1 is SGHVS and CDR2 is FQNEAQ. Trimming removed 5 bases at V and 3 bases at J, with 22 bases between. The CDR3 loop is CASSPWGGRAGANEKLFF. The CDR3 DNA reads TGTGCCAGCAGCCCGTGGGGGGGAAGGGCGGGCGCTAATGAAAAACTGTTTTTT.

The V call is TRBV30, the J call TRBJ1-4, with D uncertain. V shed 0 bases and J shed 4 bases, with 12 bases lying between them. Germline lookup yields CDR1 GTSNPN and CDR2 SVGIG (reference sequence). The CDR3 is made up of 15 amino acids. The CDR3 spells CAWSVYAGYNEKLFF. CDR3 nucleotide sequence: TGTGCCTGGAGTGTATATGCAGGCTATAATGAAAAACTGTTTTTT.

Written as DNA, the CDR3 is TGTGCCAGCAGTCCGGCGGCAGGGGGCCGTGAAGCTTTCTTT. Translating it yields CASSPAAGGREAFF. V usage is TRBV27 and J usage is TRBJ1-1; 8 bases are a match to TRBD1. J was trimmed by 7 bases and V by 5 bases; bases with no gene match: 9. Germline assignment: CDR1 MNHEY and CDR2 SMNVEV (reference sequence). The CDR3 has 14 amino acids.

The rearrangement uses TRBV18 and TRBJ2-1; 8 bases line up with TRBD2. CDR1 is KGHSH and CDR2 is LQKENI in the germline V gene. The V segment lost 6 bases and the J segment 7 bases; nucleotides outside the gene matches: 5. This CDR3 comprises 13 residues. CDR3 loop: CASSGGGINEQFF. The CDR3 nucleotides are TGTGCCAGCTCCGGGGGGGGGATTAATGAGCAGTTCTTC.

The genes are TRBV5-4 and TRBJ1-1; weak D call: TRBD1 (5 bases). The CDR3 sequence is 14 residues long. CDR1 and CDR2 from the germline V gene are SGHNT and YYREEE (reference sequence). Trimming removed 4 bases from V and 0 bases from J, with 10 bases in between. This CDR3 reads CASSPRDLNTEAFF. In nucleotides, the CDR3 is TGTGCCAGCAGCCCCCGGGACCTGAACACTGAAGCTTTCTTT.

V gene TRBV11-3 combines with J gene TRBJ1-1; perhaps TRBD1 as D (5 bases). The V gene's germline CDR1 is SGHNT and CDR2 YENEEA. The V and J ends lost 5 bases and 4 bases respectively, with 14 bases between them. CDR3 length: 14 residues. The CDR3 here is CASSREGLGTEAFF. The DNA for the CDR3 is TGTGCCAGCAGCCGAGAGGGGCTCGGCACTGAAGCTTTCTTT.

The chain links TRBV5-4 to TRBJ1-1; TRBD1 might be the D (6 bases). The CDR3 extends over 14 amino acids. Germline V gene lookup returns CDR1 SGHNT and CDR2 YYREEE (reference sequence). V was cut by 1 base and J by 0 bases, with 7 bases left in between. The CDR3 coding sequence is TGTGCCAGCAGCTTGCAGGGGATGAACACTGAAGCTTTCTTT. This gives the protein CASSLQGMNTEAFF. The variable domain in full, completed from reference TRBV5-4 and TRBJ1-1, reads ETGVTQSPTHLIKTRGQQVTLRCSSQSGHNTVSWYQQALGQGPQFIFQYYREEENGRGNFPPRFSGLQFPNYSSELNVNALELDDSALYLCASSLQGMNTEAFFGQGTRLTVV.

The rearrangement links TRBV27 to TRBJ2-1, with D tentatively TRBD1 (5 bases). CDR3 length: 15 amino acids. Trimming cost V 4 bases and J 0 bases, with 10 bases left between them. The germline CDR1 and CDR2 sequences are MNHEY and SMNVEV (reference sequence). CDR3 DNA: TGTGCCAGCAGTTCAGGGCCTTACTCCTACAATGAGCAGTTCTTC. Residues: CASSSGPYSYNEQFF.

This chain's CDR3 is CASSDSGQGHYGYTF. As DNA, the CDR3 is TGTGCCAGCAGTGACTCTGGACAGGGACACTATGGCTACACCTTC. The chain joins TRBV6-4 to TRBJ1-2; 8 bases align to TRBD1. CDR3 length: 15 amino acids. From germline, CDR1 is MRHNA and CDR2 SNTAGT. V trimming: 0 bases; J trimming: 3 bases; junction bases outside the gene matches: 3.

The DNA of the CDR3 is TGTGCCAGCAGCTTCGACAGGGGGCGAGCCGGGGAGCTGTTTTTT. This sequence encodes CASSFDRGRAGELFF. J is TRBJ2-2 and V is TRBV5-6; 10 nucleotides match TRBD1. This CDR3 region has 15 residues. V was clipped by 2 bases and J by 6 bases; unmatched bases: 4. CDR1 SGHDT and CDR2 YYEEEE come from the germline V gene.

CDR3 loop: CASSLVPGVSAGPYEQYF. DNA for the CDR3: TGTGCCAGCAGCTTGGTTCCAGGGGTGAGCGCGGGCCCCTACGAGCAGTACTTC. V gene TRBV5-5 combines with J gene TRBJ2-7; tentatively, D is TRBD1 (6 bases). The CDR3 runs 18 residues. CDR1 SGHKS and CDR2 YYEKEE come from the germline V gene (reference sequence). V gave up 0 bases and J gave up 2 bases, with 21 bases separating them.

This clone has just a few counts. The genes are TRBV24-1 and TRBJ2-1, with 9 nucleotides matching TRBD2. Trimming took 3 bases from V and 5 from J; bases not matched to a gene: 7. Germline loops: CDR1 KGHDR, CDR2 SFDVKD. This CDR3 region has 16 residues. This CDR3 is CATSDRLAGTHNEQFF. The CDR3 DNA reads as TGTGCCACCAGTGATCGGCTAGCGGGAACCCACAATGAGCAGTTCTTC.